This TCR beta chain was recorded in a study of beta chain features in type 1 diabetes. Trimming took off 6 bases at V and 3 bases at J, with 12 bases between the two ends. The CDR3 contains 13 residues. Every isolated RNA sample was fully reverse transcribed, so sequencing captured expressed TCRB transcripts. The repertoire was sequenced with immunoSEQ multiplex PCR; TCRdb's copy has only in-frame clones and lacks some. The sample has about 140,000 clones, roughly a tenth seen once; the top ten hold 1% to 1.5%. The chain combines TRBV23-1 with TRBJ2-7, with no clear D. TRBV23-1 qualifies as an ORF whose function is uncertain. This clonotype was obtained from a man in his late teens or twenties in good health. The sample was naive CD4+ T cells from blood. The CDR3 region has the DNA TGCGCCAGCAGGTCCAGGTTACACTACGAGCAGTACTTC. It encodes CASRSRLHYEQYF.